This T cell receptor (beta chain) was observed in a study of blood T cell repertoires in COVID-19 (dated by TCRdb to about 2020). Broadly, across the study: Collaborator samples came from the United States, Italy and Spain and covered acute and convalescent phases of COVID-19. The prospective study material was composed of cDNA or gDNA derived from T cells, B-cell-depleted T cells, or PBMCs. Deeply sampled blood TCRbeta repertoires from subjects exposed to, actively infected with, or recovered from COVID-19 were included in the dataset. A freely available public database, intended as a resource for researchers studying the immune response to SARS-CoV-2, is where the repertoires were released. Samples were obtained from the ongoing ImmuneRACE study (first 160 participants) and from 1,254 subjects provided by 6 global collaborators. The sample metadata nearly always contained a de-identified subject ID, COVID-19 status, age in years and sex. Where HLA class I and class II types were available, the types were taken from metadata supplied by the sample provider, not from assay-based typing.

Whole blood was collected in K2EDTA tubes by collaborating institutions according to the institutions' own protocols. For TCRbeta analysis, collaborator samples were shipped as frozen whole blood, as isolated PBMCs, or as DNA extracted from either sample type. Summary of the overall study and its limitations: Clinical and demographic metadata were provided uncurated, with the amount varying by source and participant.

A remark on this clone: The antigen this receptor binds is unknown. Within one base of it there is no much larger clone, and no base qualities were kept.

TCRbeta CDR3 regions were amplified from genomic DNA using the immunoSEQ Assay, a bias-controlled multiplex PCR. In the original analysis: Nucleated cell counts per sample were estimated from amplification of reference gene primers within the assay. To quantify the absolute abundance of each unique TCRbeta CDR3 rearrangement, sequence reads were collapsed and filtered. For each sample, productive Simpson clonality was calculated by taking the square root of Simpson's diversity index across productive rearrangements. The immuneACCESS repertoire file appears here via TCRdb, limited to in-frame rearrangements. These files lack a portion of the clones; in checked studies, under half of the deficit traces to unresolved V genes, and the cause of the others is not known. V and J calls and clone size are copied from that table; D and trimming were computed from the DNA. The sample table records about 220,000 clones; 84% of these occur just once. Roughly 21% of the sample comes from the top ten.

V lost 3 bases and J lost 2 bases; the stretch between them is 16 bases long. Reading the germline V gene gives CDR1 MGHRA and CDR2 YSYEKL. From cysteine to phenylalanine, the CDR3 is 16 amino acids long. Only CDR3 DNA is held: 48 bases, read in frame from base 1. This sequence was found in a man aged 30 to 39 with active or convalescent COVID-19. The V and J segments used are TRBV4-1 and TRBJ1-2, with TRBD1 as a weak D call on 6 bases. Sequenced material: peripheral blood. The CDR3 loop reads CASSQLLGGRNYGYTF. The nucleotide sequence is TGCGCCAGCAGCCAGCTTCTGGGGGGGCGGAACTATGGCTACACCTTC.